This TCR beta chain was identified during a study of cytomegalovirus exposure and HLA in healthy donors. Study results and limitations: When analyzed later, a missense DCLRE1C variant was found to be linked to TCR beta V- and J-gene trimming. A list of approximately 150 TCR beta chains associated with cytomegalovirus was given.

Remarks on this clone: Its antigen is unidentified.

13 Jbeta primers and 60 Vbeta primers were used for the PCR. Original handling: Roughly 73 million unique TCR beta chains, roughly 11 million of them shared, were counted by a later analysis. The table came from immunoSEQ multiplex PCR; TCRdb's copy has only in-frame clones and leaves some out. Clone size and V and J calls were adopted from that table, with D and trimming inferred from the DNA. The sample carries 99,000 or so clones, around 74% recorded once. The sequence derives from a woman aged 40 to 55 in good health and CMV-seropositive. The sequencing input was PBMCs.

The CDR3 DNA is TGCGCCAGCAGCCAAGGGTTTCCGGGACTAGTGAACACCGGGGAGCTGTTTTTT. Residues: CASSQGFPGLVNTGELFF. V usage is TRBV4-3 and J usage is TRBJ2-2, with 8 nucleotides matching TRBD2. Trimming removed 1 base from V and 1 base from J; junction bases left unmatched: 8. This CDR3 region has 18 residues. Germline loops: CDR1 LGHNA, CDR2 YSLEER.